This passage covers 31 T cell receptor beta chains from one sample sequenced in a study of cytomegalovirus exposure and HLA in healthy donors. PCR used 60 Vbeta primers and 13 Jbeta primers. Repertoires were generated with immunoSEQ multiplex PCR, while TCRdb's copy carries only in-frame clones and drops some. Altogether some 170,000 clones are present, 75% to 80% being singletons, with the ten largest covering about 2.6%. Sequencing was done on a sample of PBMCs. The receptor set was obtained from a female donor in good health and CMV-seronegative.

The table lists this clone with a count of one. V and J are TRBV7-3 and TRBJ2-2, with 8 bases fitting TRBD2. The J segment lost 3 bases and the V segment lost 5 bases, leaving 5 bases of the junction unmatched. Germline-derived CDR1 and CDR2 are SGHTA and FQGTGA. The CDR3 length is 15 residues. The CDR3 DNA follows: TGTGCCAGCAGCCCCGGGGGGGGGCACACCGGGGAGCTGTTTTTT. Translation gives CASSPGGGHTGELFF. Combining the CDR3 with reference TRBV7-3 and TRBJ2-2 gives the whole variable domain GAGVSQTPSNKVTEKGKYVELRCDPISGHTALYWYRQSLGQGPEFLIYFQGTGAADDSGLPNDRFFAVRPEGSVSTLKIQRTERGDSAVYLCASSPGGGHTGELFFGEGSRLTVL.

The chain employs TRBV7-8 and TRBJ2-2; TRBD2 matches 14 bases. This CDR3 contains 19 residues. Looked up from germline, CDR1 is SGHVS and CDR2 is FQNEAQ. Trimming at V came to 5 bases and at J to 4 bases, leaving 12 bases not matched to a gene. The CDR3 coding sequence is TGTGCCAGCAGCGAGCGACTAGCGGGGGGGATAGTGAGCACCGGGGAGCTGTTTTTT. Encoded protein: CASSERLAGGIVSTGELFF.

J is TRBJ1-2 and V is TRBV18; the D is unclear. Germline V gene lookup returns CDR1 KGHSH and CDR2 LQKENI. There are 14 residues in the CDR3. V was clipped by 6 bases and J by 3 bases, with 14 bases between them. The CDR3 sequence: CASSPPEGDYGYTF. DNA for the CDR3: TGTGCCAGCTCCCCCCCGGAGGGTGACTATGGCTACACCTTC.

The rearrangement joins TRBV9 to TRBJ2-1; D call uncertain. With 0 bases removed from V and 5 bases from J, the gap between germline ends came to 9 bases. This CDR3 contains 14 residues. CDR1 is SGDLS and CDR2 is YYNGEE in the germline V gene. The CDR3 DNA reads as TGTGCCAGCAGCGTAGTCTCACAGAACAATGAGCAGTTCTTC. Its translation: CASSVVSQNNEQFF.

The J gene is TRBJ2-2, the V gene TRBV27; D might be TRBD2 (6 bases). Trimming took 6 bases from V and 3 from J, leaving 11 bases between them. CDR3 length: 14 amino acids. Germline lookup yields CDR1 MNHEY and CDR2 SMNVEV (reference sequence). Here the CDR3 DNA reads TGTGCCAGCAGAGCCGGGACTGACACCGGGGAGCTGTTTTTT. Its protein is CASRAGTDTGELFF.

This clone has only a few counts. The chain employs TRBV6-6 and TRBJ2-1; D may be TRBD2 (6 bases). V was trimmed by 6 bases and J by 2 bases, leaving 14 bases between them. This CDR3 is 15 amino acids long. Germline lookup yields CDR1 MNHNY and CDR2 SVGAGI (reference sequence). DNA for the CDR3: TGTGCCAGCAGAACCGAGGGAGGCCCCTACAATGAGCAGTTCTTC. It specifies CASRTEGGPYNEQFF.

The gene calls are TRBV7-8 and TRBJ2-5, with D possibly matching TRBD2 (5 bases). The CDR3 is 14 amino acids. CDR1 is SGHVS, CDR2 FQNEAQ, per germline. V was pared by 4 bases and J by 5 bases, with 14 bases between. CDR3 in amino acids: CASSYIALRETQYF. CDR3 in DNA: TGTGCCAGCAGCTATATAGCGTTGCGGGAGACCCAGTACTTC.

The table lists this clone with a few counts. The chain combines TRBV28 with TRBJ1-1, with D tentatively TRBD1 (5 bases). There are 14 residues in the CDR3. Germline V gives CDR1 MDHEN, CDR2 SYDVKM. V was trimmed by 6 bases and J by 1 base, leaving 12 bases between them. The CDR3 spells CASSSPGGNTEAFF. The CDR3 DNA sequence: TGTGCCAGCAGCTCCCCGGGGGGGAACACTGAAGCTTTCTTT. The whole variable domain, remainder taken from reference TRBV28 and TRBJ1-1, is DVKVTQSSRYLVKRTGEKVFLECVQDMDHENMFWYRQDPGLGLRLIYFSYDVKMKEKGDIPEGYSVSREKKERFSLILESASTNQTSMYLCASSSPGGNTEAFFGQGTRLTVV.

The genes are TRBV30 and TRBJ1-5, with D uncertain. The V and J ends lost 5 bases and 5 bases respectively, with 13 bases between them. The germline gives CDR1 GTSNPN, CDR2 SVGIG (reference sequence). This CDR3 contains 13 residues. This CDR3 reads CAWAGRGDQPQHF. For the CDR3, the DNA is TGTGCCTGGGCCGGCCGCGGGGATCAGCCCCAGCATTTT. Looking up the rest from reference TRBV30 and TRBJ1-5 gives the full variable domain: SQTIHQWPATLVQPVGSPLSLECTVEGTSNPNLYWYRQAAGRGLQLLFYSVGIGQISSEVPQNLSASRPQDRQFILSSKKLLLSDSGFYLCAWAGRGDQPQHFGDGTRLSIL.

The V and J genes are TRBV9 and TRBJ2-2, with 7 positions matching TRBD2. The CDR3 has 16 residues. V lost 0 bases to trimming and J lost 2 bases; unmatched junction nucleotides: 4. Germline values: CDR1 SGDLS, CDR2 YYNGEE. The CDR3 reads CASSVEAGVNTGELFF. CDR3 DNA sequence: TGTGCCAGCAGCGTAGAGGCGGGGGTTAACACCGGGGAGCTGTTTTTT.

The J gene is TRBJ2-7, the V gene TRBV7-2; 9 bases map to TRBD1. The V and J ends lost 5 bases and 3 bases, in that order; junction bases with no gene match: 8. The CDR3 totals 15 residues. Germline-derived CDR1 and CDR2 are SGHTA and FQGNSA. CDR3 in amino acids: CASSRITTGGYEQYF. Here the CDR3 DNA reads TGTGCCAGCAGCCGGATTACGACAGGGGGCTACGAGCAGTACTTC.

The V call is TRBV4-1, the J call TRBJ2-6, with 10 bases that match TRBD2. V trimming: 2 bases; J trimming: 3 bases; junction bases outside the gene matches: 4. CDR3 size: 17 residues. CDR1 is MGHRA and CDR2 is YSYEKL in the germline V gene. CDR3 protein: CASSQISGRGGANVLTF. In DNA form, the CDR3 reads TGCGCCAGCAGCCAAATAAGCGGGAGGGGTGGGGCCAACGTCCTGACTTTC.

The chain links TRBV10-3 to TRBJ1-1, with 8 positions matching TRBD1. This CDR3 is 16 amino acids long. Germline loops: CDR1 ENHRY, CDR2 SYGVKD. V dropped 2 bases and J dropped 2; count of bases not matched to a gene: 7. The CDR3 DNA sequence: TGTGCCATCAGTGAGGGTGAGACAGGGGACAACACTGAAGCTTTCTTT. The encoded protein is CAISEGETGDNTEAFF.

The chain couples TRBV9 to TRBJ1-1; D gene unclear. CDR3 length equals 15 residues. The V gene lost 0 bases and the J gene lost 4 bases, with 13 bases spanning the gap. Germline loops: CDR1 SGDLS, CDR2 YYNGEE. In DNA form, the CDR3 reads TGTGCCAGCAGCGTAGCTCCGGGGTGGGGCACTGAAGCTTTCTTT. Translating it yields CASSVAPGWGTEAFF.

V gene TRBV5-1 combines with J gene TRBJ1-1; 8 bases align to TRBD1. Germline CDR1 SGHRS, CDR2 YFSETQ. CDR3 length: 15 residues. V lost 1 base, J lost 5 bases, and 7 bases stayed unmatched. The CDR3 DNA reads TGCGCCAGCAGCTTGAGTTTGACAGGGGAAACTGAAGCTTTCTTT. It codes for CASSLSLTGETEAFF.

Comments on this clone: At one of its ends the junction is not consistent with the germline gene, which may arise from a read error. The rearrangement uses TRBV7-7 and TRBJ1-4, with 10 bases matching TRBD1. The length of the CDR3 is 14 residues. CDR1 is SSHAT, CDR2 FNYEAQ, per germline (reference sequence). CDR3 nucleotide sequence: TGTGCTAGCAGCGTCGGACAGGGGGAGGAAAAACTGTTTTTT. It yields the protein CASSVGQGEEKLFF.

Here the CDR3 DNA reads TGTGCCAGCAGTTTTGGGACTAGCGGGAGGGTGGGGACCGGGGAGCTGTTTTTT. Its protein product is CASSFGTSGRVGTGELFF. The chain employs TRBV27 and TRBJ2-2; TRBD2 matches 16 bases. J lost 5 bases, V lost 3 bases, and 6 bases had no gene match. This CDR3 spans 18 amino acids. The germline V gene has CDR1 MNHEY and CDR2 SMNVEV (reference sequence).

The chain has TRBV5-1 and TRBJ2-7; TRBD2 aligns across 13 bases. Trimming at V came to 5 bases and at J to 3 bases, leaving 11 bases not matched to a gene. The germline V gene encodes CDR1 SGHRS and CDR2 YFSETQ. The CDR3 covers 17 residues. The CDR3 nucleotides are TGCGCCAGCAGACAAACCGGGACTAGCGGGAAATACTACGAGCAGTACTTC. Translation: CASRQTGTSGKYYEQYF.

The rearrangement uses TRBV9 and TRBJ1-3; TRBD1 matches at 7 bases. The CDR3 contains 15 residues. V lost 7 bases, J lost 1 base, and 8 bases stayed unmatched. Germline V gene lookup returns CDR1 SGDLS and CDR2 YYNGEE. The CDR3 loop reads CASSRQGESGNTIYF. Here the CDR3 DNA reads TGTGCCAGCTCCCGACAGGGAGAGTCTGGAAACACCATATATTTT.

This clone has just a few counts. This chain's CDR3 is CASSGASSLTEAFF. The CDR3 DNA sequence: TGCGCCAGCAGCGGGGCGTCCAGTCTTACTGAAGCTTTCTTT. This chain links TRBV5-1 with TRBJ1-1, with D perhaps matching TRBD1 (5 bases). V was cut by 4 bases and J by 5 bases, with 15 bases left in between. The CDR3 loop spans 14 amino acids. From germline, CDR1 is SGHRS and CDR2 YFSETQ.

The chain employs TRBV6-1 and TRBJ2-2, with D perhaps matching TRBD1 (6 bases). The CDR3 extends over 14 amino acids. The germline V gene has CDR1 MNHNS and CDR2 SASEGT. V lost 8 bases and J lost 6, with 16 bases in between. CDR3 sequence reads: CASAAHRVAGELFF. CDR3 in DNA: TGTGCCAGCGCCGCTCACAGGGTAGCCGGGGAGCTGTTTTTT.

The V and J genes are TRBV5-4 and TRBJ2-1; 8 nucleotides match TRBD1. From germline, CDR1 is SGHNT and CDR2 YYREEE (reference sequence). The CDR3 runs 15 residues. V lost 2 bases and J lost 5; bases outside the gene matches: 6. The CDR3 DNA reads as TGTGCCAGCAGCTTAGGACAGGGTGGCCACAATGAGCAGTTCTTC. Translation gives CASSLGQGGHNEQFF.

V and J are TRBV7-6 and TRBJ2-5, with 12 bases aligning to TRBD2. Germline V CDR1 and CDR2: SGHVS, FNYEAQ. V gave up 3 bases and J gave up 4 bases; unmatched junction bases: 21. This CDR3 spans 21 amino acids. CDR3 residues: CASSLMPRLAGVVGVAETQYF. The CDR3 DNA sequence: TGTGCCAGCAGCTTGATGCCCAGACTAGCGGGAGTGGTGGGCGTAGCAGAGACCCAGTACTTC.

V gene TRBV27 combines with J gene TRBJ2-7, with 7 bases identical to TRBD1. Unmatched junction bases numbered 5, after V lost 4 bases and J lost 2 bases. Germline V gene lookup returns CDR1 MNHEY and CDR2 SMNVEV (reference sequence). There are 14 residues in the CDR3. CDR3 sequence (DNA): TGTGCCAGCAGTTACAGGGGTGGGCCCTACGAGCAGTACTTC. Translated, it gives CASSYRGGPYEQYF.

The chain joins TRBV12-5 to TRBJ2-5; 12 bases line up with TRBD2. The CDR3 length is 15 residues. V trimming: 7 bases; J trimming: 5 bases; junction bases outside the gene matches: 8. Germline V gene sequence: CDR1 LGHNT, CDR2 FRNRAP. The CDR3 loop reads CASASGLAGGETQYF. The CDR3 DNA reads TGTGCTAGTGCCTCGGGACTAGCGGGCGGGGAGACCCAGTACTTC.

The V gene is TRBV2, the J gene TRBJ2-7; TRBD1 aligns across 8 bases. Germline CDR1 SNHLY, CDR2 FYNNEI. The length of the CDR3 is 17 residues. V dropped 2 bases and J dropped 4; count of bases not matched to a gene: 13. DNA for the CDR3: TGTGCCAGCAGTGAATCTTTGCAGGGGGCGTCCTCTTACGAGCAGTACTTC. Protein: CASSESLQGASSYEQYF.

The chain carries TRBV7-2 and TRBJ2-1; D gene uncertain. V was shortened by 1 base and J by 8 bases, with 6 bases between the two germline ends. The length of the CDR3 is 12 residues. Germline V CDR1 and CDR2: SGHTA, FQGNSA. Here the CDR3 DNA reads TGTGCCAGCAGCTTAGGAGGTTATGAGCAGTTCTTC. It codes for CASSLGGYEQFF.

This chain connects TRBV27 to TRBJ2-7; TRBD1 agrees at 8 bases. This CDR3 is 13 amino acids long. CDR1 is MNHEY and CDR2 is SMNVEV in the germline V gene (reference sequence). V lost 5 bases, J lost 2 bases, and 2 bases stayed unmatched. CDR3 region: CASSRTGPYEQYF. The CDR3 nucleotides are TGTGCCAGCAGTAGGACAGGGCCCTACGAGCAGTACTTC.

The sample holds a few counts of this clone. The chain recombines TRBV18 with TRBJ2-1; perhaps TRBD1 as D (6 bases). This CDR3 has 15 residues. The V and J ends lost 1 base and 3 bases respectively, with 10 bases between them. Germline V gene data show CDR1 as KGHSH and CDR2 as LQKENI. The CDR3 DNA is TGTGCCAGCTCACCACTGCAGGGGCGCTACAATGAGCAGTTCTTC. Amino acids: CASSPLQGRYNEQFF.

Remarks on this clone: This same CDR3 is encoded by further DNA sequences in the sample. The V and J genes are TRBV7-9 and TRBJ1-1, with 8 bases aligning to TRBD1. J lost 1 base, V lost 5 bases, and 3 bases had no gene match. Germline V gives CDR1 SEHNR, CDR2 FQNEAQ (reference sequence). This CDR3 spans 14 amino acids. For the CDR3, the DNA is TGTGCCAGCAGCAGGGGACAGGAGAACACTGAAGCTTTCTTT. This gives the protein CASSRGQENTEAFF.

This chain joins TRBV11-1 and TRBJ1-1; TRBD1 aligns across 8 bases. The CDR3 sequence is 14 residues long. Trimming at V came to 7 bases and at J to 2 bases, leaving 6 bases not matched to a gene. Germline V gives CDR1 SGHAT, CDR2 FQDESV (reference sequence). The CDR3 DNA follows: TGTGCCAGCACCCTGACAGGGGTAAACACTGAAGCTTTCTTT. As protein: CASTLTGVNTEAFF.